The T cell receptor (beta chain) described here comes from a study of blood T cell repertoires in COVID-19 (dated by TCRdb to 2020 to 2021). Background for the entire study: The collaborator samples originated in the United States, Italy and Spain and spanned the acute and convalescent phases of COVID-19. The prospective study material was composed of cDNA or gDNA derived from T cells, B-cell-depleted T cells, or PBMCs. Deeply sampled blood TCRbeta repertoires from subjects exposed to, actively infected with, or recovered from COVID-19 were included in the dataset. The repertoires were released in a freely available public database meant as a resource for research on the immune response to SARS-CoV-2. The samples were drawn from the first 160 participants of the ongoing ImmuneRACE study and from 1,254 subjects provided by 6 global collaborators. Nearly every sample came with metadata listing a de-identified subject ID, COVID-19 status, age in years and sex. Where available, HLA class I and class II types were obtained from metadata supplied by the sample provider rather than from assay-based typing. The paper's findings and limits, for the study overall: How much clinical and demographic metadata was included differed by source and by participant, and the metadata was provided uncurated.

Remarks on this clone: Its target antigen remains unknown. No base qualities exist here, and no much larger clone lies one base off it.

The CDR3 covers 15 residues, taking in both the cysteine and the phenylalanine. The read is trimmed to its CDR3 DNA, 45 bases read in frame from base 1. V has 0 bases trimmed and J has 8 bases trimmed; junction bases matching no gene number 1. According to the germline V gene, CDR1 reads MNHEY and CDR2 reads SVGAGI. Another Seattle source contributed samples from volunteer blood donors who had recovered from COVID-19. Collaborating institutions collected whole blood in K2EDTA tubes following their own protocols. For TCRbeta analysis, collaborators shipped samples as frozen whole blood, isolated PBMCs, or DNA extracted from either of those sample types. The immunoSEQ Assay, a bias-controlled multiplex PCR, was used to amplify TCRbeta CDR3 regions from genomic DNA. Under the source paper's analysis protocol: The number of nucleated cells in each sample was estimated by amplification of reference gene primers within the assay. To quantify the absolute abundance of each unique TCRbeta CDR3 rearrangement, sequence reads were collapsed and filtered. For each sample, productive Simpson clonality was calculated as the square root of Simpson's diversity index over productive rearrangements. As stored in TCRdb, this immuneACCESS dataset retains in-frame rearrangements with V and J assigned. A fraction of the clones does not appear; measured against another copy, unresolved V genes explain less than half of the discrepancy, and the remainder lacks a known reason. The V and J calls and the clone size are those of that table, but D and trimming were determined from the DNA. This sample holds a few hundred thousand clones; roughly nine tenths were observed only once. The ten largest clonotypes hold roughly 4.5% of the sample.

This clonotype was obtained from a woman aged 40 to 50 who had recovered from COVID-19. Recombination linked TRBV6-5 to TRBJ2-3, with 14 bases aligning to TRBD2. Material: peripheral blood. The DNA sequence is as follows: TGTGCCAGCAGTTACTCCGGGACTAGCGGGAGTACGCAGTATTTT. Its translation is CASSYSGTSGSTQYF.